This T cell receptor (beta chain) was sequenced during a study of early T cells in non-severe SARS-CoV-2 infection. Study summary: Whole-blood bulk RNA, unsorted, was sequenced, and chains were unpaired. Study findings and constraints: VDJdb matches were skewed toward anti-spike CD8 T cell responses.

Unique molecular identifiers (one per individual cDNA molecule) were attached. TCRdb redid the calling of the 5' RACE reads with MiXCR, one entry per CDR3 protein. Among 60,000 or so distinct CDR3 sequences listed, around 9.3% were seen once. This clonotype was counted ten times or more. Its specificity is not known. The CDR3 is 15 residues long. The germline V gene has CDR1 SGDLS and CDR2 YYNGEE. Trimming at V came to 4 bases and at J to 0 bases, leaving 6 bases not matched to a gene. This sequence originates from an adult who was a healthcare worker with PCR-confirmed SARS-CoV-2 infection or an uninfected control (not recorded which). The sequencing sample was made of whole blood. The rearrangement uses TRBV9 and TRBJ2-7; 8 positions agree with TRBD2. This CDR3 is CASSPSGSVSYEQYF. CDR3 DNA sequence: TGTGCCAGCAGCCCCAGCGGGAGTGTCTCCTACGAGCAGTACTTC.